The TCR beta chain described here comes from a study of blood T cell repertoires in COVID-19. Study summary: Specimens from acute and convalescent COVID-19 originated in the United States, Italy and Spain. PBMCs, B-cell-depleted T cells, or T cells provided the cDNA or gDNA that made up the material.

The CDR3 length is 16 residues. V was trimmed by 0 bases and J by 0 bases, leaving 11 bases between them. Germline V gives CDR1 LNHNV, CDR2 YYDKDF (reference sequence). Authors' analysis steps: Reference gene primer amplification yielded estimated nucleated cell counts. TCRdb keeps only in-frame clones here, not all; method: immunoSEQ multiplex PCR. The V and J calls and clone size are taken from that table; D and trimming were inferred from the DNA. The repertoire holds roughly 120,000 clones, with around 80% as singletons. Sequencing used peripheral blood. This receptor was obtained from a man between 70 and 80 years old with active or convalescent COVID-19. The chain couples TRBV15 to TRBJ1-1; tentative D call: TRBD1 (5 bases). CDR3 in amino acids: CATSRESDSMNTEAFF. CDR3 sequence (DNA): TGTGCCACCAGCAGAGAATCCGACAGCATGAACACTGAAGCTTTCTTT.